The 6 T cell receptor beta chains presented below share a single source sample, sequenced in a study of beta chain features in type 1 diabetes. Expressed TCRB transcripts were sequenced because the entire RNA isolate underwent reverse transcription. TCRdb keeps only in-frame clones here, not all; method: immunoSEQ multiplex PCR. Here the sample spans more than 55,000 clones, about 50% being singletons. No antigens are known for them. The study's findings and limits: Across all four CD4+ subsets, people with type 1 diabetes showed modestly shorter TCRB CDR3s.

The material sequenced was Tregs from blood. The receptors shown here come from a woman aged 40 to 55 with type 1 diabetes.

DNA of the CDR3: TGTGCCAGCAGCGCCGAGACAGGACAGACCTACGAGCAGTACTTC. Protein sequence: CASSAETGQTYEQYF. V and J are TRBV7-2 and TRBJ2-7; TRBD1 is a possible D gene (6 bases). CDR1 is SGHTA and CDR2 is FQGNSA in the germline V gene. The CDR3 loop spans 15 amino acids. The V gene lost 5 bases and the J gene lost 2 bases, with 16 bases spanning the gap. Based on the CDR3 plus reference TRBV7-2 and TRBJ2-7, the full variable domain is GAGVSQSPSNKVTEKGKDVELRCDPISGHTALYWYRQSLGQGLEFLIYFQGNSAPDKSGLPSDRFSAERTGGSVSTLTIQRTQQEDSAVYLCASSAETGQTYEQYFGPGTRLTVT.

This rearrangement joins TRBV5-1 to TRBJ2-7; the D gene is possibly TRBD2 (7 bases). The V end was cut by 0 bases, the J end by 2 bases, with 12 bases between. Germline CDR1 and CDR2: SGHRS and YFSETQ. This CDR3 region has 15 residues. In DNA, the CDR3 is TGCGCCAGCAGCTTGGTAACGGGGGGCACCTACGAGCAGTACTTC. It translates to CASSLVTGGTYEQYF.

V gene TRBV11-1 combines with J gene TRBJ1-6; D is perhaps TRBD1 (5 bases). This CDR3 is 14 amino acids long. V lost 5 bases to trimming and J lost 6 bases, with 11 bases between them. Germline V gene sequence: CDR1 SGHAT, CDR2 FQDESV (reference sequence). The CDR3 DNA reads TGTGCCAGCAGCCGGCGGGGCCCTAATTCACCCCTCCACTTT. As protein: CASSRRGPNSPLHF.

This clone was seen only a few times. The chain couples TRBV4-1 to TRBJ2-3; D is unclear. Germline CDR1 MGHRA, CDR2 YSYEKL. Trimming removed 0 bases from V and 5 bases from J, with 15 bases in between. This CDR3 spans 16 amino acids. CDR3 sequence (DNA): TGCGCCAGCAGCCAAGATCCCCCGCCCCGAGGAGATACGCAGTATTTT. This gives the protein CASSQDPPPRGDTQYF.

The chain is built from TRBV5-1 and TRBJ1-2, with TRBD1 matching over 8 bases. The germline V gene has CDR1 SGHRS and CDR2 YFSETQ. The CDR3 contains 12 residues. Losses at the gene ends were 5 bases for V and 7 bases for J; bases not matched to a gene: 4. CDR3: CASSGQGFGYTF. CDR3 DNA sequence: TGCGCCAGCAGTGGACAGGGTTTTGGCTACACCTTC.

There are a few counts of this clone. The chain combines TRBV11-1 with TRBJ2-5; 8 bases map to TRBD2. Trimming cost V 4 bases and J 5 bases; bases outside gene matches: 12. From germline, CDR1 is SGHAT and CDR2 FQDESV (reference sequence). The CDR3 contains 16 residues. CDR3 nucleotides: TGTGCCAGCAGCTCCCTTGGAGCGGGAGATCTGGAGACCCAGTACTTC. This encodes CASSSLGAGDLETQYF.